This is a list of T cell receptor beta chains from one sample in a study of CXCR3-negative and CXCR3-positive naive CD8 T cells. TCRdb reprocessed the 5' RACE reads and reports one entry per CDR3 protein, with no DNA. The repertoire shows approximately 53,000 distinct CDR3 sequences; the top ten hold around 22%. The specimen was memory CD8+ T cells from blood. The receptors here all came from a human donor in good health. Some clones in this sample may be carry-over from other donors' samples. The CDR3 runs from the conserved cysteine through the conserved F or W.

v_gene	j_gene	CDR3aa
TRBV9	TRBJ1-2	CASSGGQEYGYTF
TRBV29-1	TRBJ1-2	CSVEDQQVNYGYTF
TRBV6-6	TRBJ1-1	CASSTGSEAFF
TRBV4-1	TRBJ1-3	CASSPRLSGNTIYF
TRBV20-1	TRBJ1-1	CSARGGTGTEAFF
TRBV29-1	TRBJ1-1	CSVLGGTEAFF
TRBV24-1	TRBJ2-7	CATPRQGSEQYF
TRBV21-1	TRBJ2-7	CATTSGGRNEQYF
TRBV7-2	TRBJ2-5	CASSYWTGLREETQYF
TRBV6-2/TRBV6-3	TRBJ1-1	CASIEGPNTEAFF
TRBV28	TRBJ1-1	CASISRAGTNTEAFF
TRBV7-9	TRBJ2-7	CASSATSGGSYEQYF
TRBV5-1	TRBJ2-1	CASSPWDTAPYNEQFF
TRBV29-1	TRBJ2-7	CSVEEETSGLSYEQYF
TRBV7-3	TRBJ2-7	CASSLSPLAGTYEQYF
TRBV20-1	TRBJ2-7	CSASRPGQGSGEQYF
TRBV20-1	TRBJ2-3	CSARDRTSRHTQYF
TRBV7-6	TRBJ2-1	CASSLVGGNEQFF
TRBV2	TRBJ1-2	CASSEALGAGANGYTF
TRBV12-3/TRBV12-4	TRBJ2-1	CASSWVRGNEQFF
TRBV7-9	TRBJ1-3	CASSSKSSGNTIYF
TRBV7-3	TRBJ1-1	CASSLLGGAGTEAFF
TRBV7-6	TRBJ1-2	CASSLGQGILYGYTF
TRBV29-1	TRBJ2-7	CSAVGALAYEQYF
TRBV4-3	TRBJ1-2	CASRVLGDGNYTF
TRBV25-1	TRBJ1-6	CASSEVSLNSPLHF
TRBV29-1	TRBJ1-4	CSVEKQGTNEKLFF
TRBV27	TRBJ1-1	CASRWGGGVGGAEAFF
TRBV20-1	TRBJ2-7	CSAKGGEADSSEQYF
TRBV6-2/TRBV6-3	TRBJ2-1	CASSLPDLRTGEQFF
TRBV14	TRBJ2-7	CASSQVGLAASYEQYF
TRBV20-1	TRBJ1-1	CSALGPENTEAFF
TRBV29-1	TRBJ2-1	CSVDRLRDNEQFF
TRBV3-1	TRBJ2-7	CASSQDMRPIYEQYF
TRBV27	TRBJ2-7	CASSFHPGTSSSYPIEQYF
TRBV10-3	TRBJ2-7	CAISDITGVYEQYF
TRBV7-6	TRBJ1-1	CASSRGDTGTEAFF
TRBV24-1	TRBJ2-5	CATRDGEETQYF
TRBV7-7	TRBJ2-1	CASSSTSHNEQFF
TRBV20-1	TRBJ2-3	CSASDIGSYGRDTQYF
TRBV13	TRBJ2-1	CASSSRGGPGEQFF
TRBV6-5	TRBJ1-2	CASSPGTGVYGYTF
TRBV29-1	TRBJ2-7	CSVSDRRGEQYF
TRBV29-1	TRBJ2-5	CSALTAYQETQYF
TRBV20-1	TRBJ2-5	CSARDPDRGEMETQYF
TRBV7-6	TRBJ2-2	CASSLESINTGELFF
TRBV4-3	TRBJ2-1	CASSQRVGQGARNEQFF
TRBV7-3	TRBJ1-4	CASSFRWGEEKLFF
TRBV25-1	TRBJ2-2	CASKVGGSGGELFF
TRBV29-1	TRBJ2-1	CSSRDRANNEQFF
TRBV5-1	TRBJ2-7	CASSPPPDMSTGYEQYF
TRBV6-1	TRBJ1-5	CASGFRDQPQHF
TRBV5-1	TRBJ2-2	CASSLPQDRPNTGELFF
TRBV29-1	TRBJ2-7	CSATGLAGPFSSYEQYF